The rows below give T cell receptor beta chains drawn from one sample of a study of prognosis after radiotherapy for stage I lung cancer. TCRdb called the multiplex PCR reads again in MiXCR, with one record for every CDR3 protein. This sample carries under 20,000 distinct CDR3 sequences, 55% of them seen once, and the ten largest clones take 25% to 30%. The sequenced sample was PBMCs, obtained before or after stereotactic body radiation therapy (not recorded which). Receptors originate from a donor older than 45 with non-small cell lung cancer. CDR3s include the opening cysteine and the closing phenylalanine or tryptophan. The order of the fields is D gene, clone size, J gene, V gene, CDR3 DNA, CDR3 protein. The D gene is left open where the match is weak. Where a row states a size, it is once, few, many or the class of an expanded clone; other rows omit it.

D gene: TRBD1
clone size: many
J gene: TRBJ1-1
V gene: TRBV7-3
CDR3 DNA: TGTGCCAGCAGCACCCGGACAGGCCCGAACACTGAAGCTTTCTTT
CDR3 protein: CASSTRTGPNTEAFF

D gene: .
clone size: .
J gene: TRBJ2-7
V gene: TRBV30
CDR3 DNA: TGTGCCTGGAGTGTACTAGGCGTGGGCTACGAGCAGTACTTC
CDR3 protein: CAWSVLGVGYEQYF

D gene: .
clone size: .
J gene: TRBJ2-2
V gene: TRBV5-1
CDR3 DNA: TGCGCCAGCAGCTTAGGGGACCCTGGAGGGGAGCTGTTTTTT
CDR3 protein: CASSLGDPGGELFF

D gene: TRBD1
clone size: .
J gene: TRBJ1-1
V gene: TRBV20-1
CDR3 DNA: TGCAGTGCTAGAGATCCAGGGGGAGGGACTGAAGCTTTCTTT
CDR3 protein: CSARDPGGGTEAFF

D gene: .
clone size: .
J gene: TRBJ1-1
V gene: TRBV6-1
CDR3 DNA: TGTGCCAGCTCGATCGAGGGGCGGAACACTGAAACTTTCTTT
CDR3 protein: CASSIEGRNTETFF

D gene: .
clone size: medium-sized
J gene: TRBJ1-2
V gene: TRBV20-1
CDR3 DNA: TGCAGTGCTGGGACGGATCCTAACTATGGCTACACCTTC
CDR3 protein: CSAGTDPNYGYTF

D gene: .
clone size: medium-sized
J gene: TRBJ2-3
V gene: TRBV6-1
CDR3 DNA: TGTGCCAGCAGCCCCCGGGGCACAGATACGCAGTATTTT
CDR3 protein: CASSPRGTDTQYF

D gene: .
clone size: medium-sized
J gene: TRBJ1-5
V gene: TRBV30
CDR3 DNA: TGTGCCTGGAGTCTTTTGACGGGGGGTCAGCCCCAGCATTTT
CDR3 protein: CAWSLLTGGQPQHF

D gene: .
clone size: .
J gene: TRBJ1-6
V gene: TRBV5-1
CDR3 DNA: TGCGCCAGCAGCCGGACGCTAGATAATTCACCCCTCCACTTT
CDR3 protein: CASSRTLDNSPLHF

D gene: .
clone size: many
J gene: TRBJ1-2
V gene: TRBV5-1
CDR3 DNA: TGCGCCAGCAGCTTGGACGGCAAGGGCTACACCTTC
CDR3 protein: CASSLDGKGYTF

D gene: .
clone size: .
J gene: TRBJ2-1
V gene: TRBV6-9
CDR3 DNA: TGTGCCAGCAGTTATCTATTCCGGGATGAGCAGTTCTTC
CDR3 protein: CASSYLFRDEQFF

D gene: TRBD2
clone size: once
J gene: TRBJ2-5
V gene: TRBV7-3
CDR3 DNA: TGTGCCAGCAGCTTGGGGCGGGGGTGGGGCGATCAAGAGACCCAGTACTTC
CDR3 protein: CASSLGRGWGDQETQYF

D gene: .
clone size: medium-sized
J gene: TRBJ1-1
V gene: TRBV11-2
CDR3 DNA: TGTGCCAGCAGCTTAGATATCGACACTGAAGCTTTCTTT
CDR3 protein: CASSLDIDTEAFF

D gene: TRBD1
clone size: .
J gene: TRBJ2-7
V gene: TRBV28
CDR3 DNA: TGTGCCAGCAGTCCAGCTTCCCGGGACAGGGGGGCCTACGAGCAGTACTTC
CDR3 protein: CASSPASRDRGAYEQYF

D gene: TRBD1
clone size: .
J gene: TRBJ1-1
V gene: TRBV30
CDR3 DNA: TGTGCCTGGAGCCCAAACAGGGGTAGATACACTGAAGCTTTCTTT
CDR3 protein: CAWSPNRGRYTEAFF

D gene: .
clone size: .
J gene: TRBJ1-2
V gene: TRBV6-1
CDR3 DNA: TGTGCCAGCAGTGAAGGGGGGGTCAGGGGCTACACCTTC
CDR3 protein: CASSEGGVRGYTF

D gene: TRBD2
clone size: medium-sized
J gene: TRBJ2-1
V gene: TRBV11-2
CDR3 DNA: TGTGCCAGCAGTACCGGACTAGCGGACTACAATGAGCAGTTCTTC
CDR3 protein: CASSTGLADYNEQFF

D gene: TRBD1
clone size: medium-sized
J gene: TRBJ1-2
V gene: TRBV20-1
CDR3 DNA: TGCAGTGCTAGAGGACAGGGCCGAGCTAACTATGGCTACACCTTC
CDR3 protein: CSARGQGRANYGYTF

D gene: .
clone size: many
J gene: TRBJ1-5
V gene: TRBV19
CDR3 DNA: TGTGCCAGTACCCCTAAGGCAGGGGACTATCAGCCCCAGCATTTT
CDR3 protein: CASTPKAGDYQPQHF

D gene: .
clone size: .
J gene: TRBJ1-1
V gene: TRBV12-3/TRBV12-4
CDR3 DNA: TGTGCCAGCAGTTTGCGGACCGAAAGCGCTGAAGCTTTCTTT
CDR3 protein: CASSLRTESAEAFF

D gene: .
clone size: once
J gene: TRBJ1-3
V gene: TRBV2
CDR3 DNA: TGTGCCAGTTCTTTGACAGGCTCTGGAGACACCATATATTTC
CDR3 protein: CASSLTGSGDTIYF

D gene: TRBD2
clone size: many
J gene: TRBJ2-3
V gene: TRBV30
CDR3 DNA: TGTGCCTGGACTAAACACCGACTAGCGGTTAGCACAGATACGCAGTATTTT
CDR3 protein: CAWTKHRLAVSTDTQYF

D gene: .
clone size: many
J gene: TRBJ2-5
V gene: TRBV19
CDR3 DNA: TGTGCCAGTGGAATACAGGGCGTCGAGACCCAGTACTTC
CDR3 protein: CASGIQGVETQYF

D gene: .
clone size: many
J gene: TRBJ1-2
V gene: TRBV28
CDR3 DNA: TGTGCCAGCAGTTCGGACGGGAACTATGGCTACACCTTC
CDR3 protein: CASSSDGNYGYTF

D gene: .
clone size: medium-sized
J gene: TRBJ1-6
V gene: TRBV28
CDR3 DNA: TGTGCCAGCAGTGGACAGTATAATTCACCCCTCCACTTT
CDR3 protein: CASSGQYNSPLHF

D gene: .
clone size: .
J gene: TRBJ2-1
V gene: TRBV20-1
CDR3 DNA: TGCAGTGCTAGAGATTGGGCGGACCCGAGGCGAGGTGAGCAGTTCTTC
CDR3 protein: CSARDWADPRRGEQFF

D gene: .
clone size: .
J gene: TRBJ2-3
V gene: TRBV20-1
CDR3 DNA: TGCAGTGGGGATGGCGGAGATGCGCAGTATTTT
CDR3 protein: CSGDGGDAQYF

D gene: TRBD2
clone size: once
J gene: TRBJ2-1
V gene: TRBV11-2
CDR3 DNA: TGTGCCAGCAGCTCCTCCCGCTCGGGGGGTGAGCAGTTCTTC
CDR3 protein: CASSSSRSGGEQFF

D gene: .
clone size: medium-sized
J gene: TRBJ2-2
V gene: TRBV5-1
CDR3 DNA: TGCGCCAGCAGCCCCGGGACCTCGAACACCGGGGAGCTGTTTTTT
CDR3 protein: CASSPGTSNTGELFF

D gene: TRBD1
clone size: .
J gene: TRBJ1-6
V gene: TRBV27
CDR3 DNA: TGTGCCAGCAGTTACAGGGGGGTCGGGGATTCACCCCTCCACTTT
CDR3 protein: CASSYRGVGDSPLHF

D gene: .
clone size: .
J gene: TRBJ1-2
V gene: TRBV12-3/TRBV12-4
CDR3 DNA: TGTGCCAGCAGCCCCAACACAGGCTCTAACTATGGCTACACCTTC
CDR3 protein: CASSPNTGSNYGYTF

D gene: .
clone size: .
J gene: TRBJ2-7
V gene: TRBV20-1
CDR3 DNA: TGCAGTGCCAGCGGGTCTGGACTCTCCTACGATCAGTACTTC
CDR3 protein: CSASGSGLSYDQYF

D gene: .
clone size: .
J gene: TRBJ1-6
V gene: TRBV6-1
CDR3 DNA: TGTGCCAGCAGCCCAGGACTCCATAATTCACCCCTCCACTTT
CDR3 protein: CASSPGLHNSPLHF

D gene: .
clone size: medium-sized
J gene: TRBJ2-1
V gene: TRBV11-3
CDR3 DNA: TGTGCCAGCCTGGGCAGGGAGCAGTTCTTC
CDR3 protein: CASLGREQFF

D gene: .
clone size: .
J gene: TRBJ1-5
V gene: TRBV30
CDR3 DNA: TGTGCCTGGAGTGTACAAGGGAGCAATCAGCCCCAGCATTTT
CDR3 protein: CAWSVQGSNQPQHF

D gene: .
clone size: .
J gene: TRBJ1-6
V gene: TRBV5-5
CDR3 DNA: TGTGCCAGCAGAGCCTTGCCCCAGTTATATAATTCACCCCTCCACTTT
CDR3 protein: CASRALPQLYNSPLHF

D gene: .
clone size: many
J gene: TRBJ1-5
V gene: TRBV28
CDR3 DNA: TGTGCCAGCAGTACCCGGGGAAACAATCGGCCCCAGCATTTT
CDR3 protein: CASSTRGNNRPQHF

D gene: .
clone size: .
J gene: TRBJ2-7
V gene: TRBV6-1
CDR3 DNA: TGTGCCAGCAAGTTAACCTACGAGCAGTACTTC
CDR3 protein: CASKLTYEQYF

D gene: TRBD1
clone size: .
J gene: TRBJ2-7
V gene: TRBV30
CDR3 DNA: TGTGCCTGGGGGACCGGGACAGGGGTCTACGAGCAGTACTTC
CDR3 protein: CAWGTGTGVYEQYF

D gene: .
clone size: many
J gene: TRBJ2-2
V gene: TRBV29-1
CDR3 DNA: TGCAGCGCTAAGAACACCGGGGAGCTGTTTTTT
CDR3 protein: CSAKNTGELFF

D gene: TRBD1
clone size: many
J gene: TRBJ1-2
V gene: TRBV28
CDR3 DNA: TGTGCCAGCAGGTGGACAGGGGGCGCGTCTGGCTACACCTTC
CDR3 protein: CASRWTGGASGYTF

D gene: .
clone size: many
J gene: TRBJ1-1
V gene: TRBV7-2
CDR3 DNA: TGTGCCAGCAGCAAGGACAAGAGAAATATGAACACTGAAGCTTTCTTT
CDR3 protein: CASSKDKRNMNTEAFF

D gene: .
clone size: .
J gene: TRBJ1-4
V gene: TRBV28
CDR3 DNA: TGTGCTAGCAGTTTACATGGGGAAAAACTGTTTTTT
CDR3 protein: CASSLHGEKLFF

D gene: .
clone size: .
J gene: TRBJ2-2
V gene: TRBV5-1
CDR3 DNA: TGCGCCAGCAGCTTAAGTTTTGAGGCCGGGGAGCTGTTTTTT
CDR3 protein: CASSLSFEAGELFF

D gene: TRBD1
clone size: .
J gene: TRBJ1-2
V gene: TRBV6-1
CDR3 DNA: TGTGCCAGCAGCCCAAGGGACAGCTGGGGCTACACCTTC
CDR3 protein: CASSPRDSWGYTF

D gene: TRBD2
clone size: many
J gene: TRBJ2-4
V gene: TRBV28
CDR3 DNA: TGTGCCAGCCGCGGGGGACTAGCGGGCCGGGAGCGGGCCAAAAACATTCAGTACTTC
CDR3 protein: CASRGGLAGRERAKNIQYF

D gene: .
clone size: medium-sized
J gene: TRBJ2-7
V gene: TRBV5-1
CDR3 DNA: TGCGCCAGCAGCTTGGTGGGGGGAAGCTACGAGCAGTACTTC
CDR3 protein: CASSLVGGSYEQYF

D gene: .
clone size: many
J gene: TRBJ2-5
V gene: TRBV18
CDR3 DNA: TGTGCCAGCTCACCATTGAAGGAGACCCAGTACTTC
CDR3 protein: CASSPLKETQYF

D gene: TRBD2
clone size: .
J gene: TRBJ2-7
V gene: TRBV27
CDR3 DNA: TGTGCCAGCAGTTTATCAATCGGGGGGTTCCGGGGAGCTGGGCGGCAGTACTTC
CDR3 protein: CASSLSIGGFRGAGRQYF

D gene: .
clone size: .
J gene: TRBJ1-2
V gene: TRBV28
CDR3 DNA: TGTGCCAGCAGTCCCGAGGACACTTTGAGCGGCTACACCTTC
CDR3 protein: CASSPEDTLSGYTF

D gene: .
clone size: .
J gene: TRBJ2-2
V gene: TRBV10-3
CDR3 DNA: TGTGCCAGCCGAAGTAGGAGGGGCCGGTCGAACACCGGGGAGCTGTTTTTT
CDR3 protein: CASRSRRGRSNTGELFF

D gene: .
clone size: many
J gene: TRBJ1-1
V gene: TRBV20-1
CDR3 DNA: TGCAGTGCTAGAGGGCCAGTTTACACTGAAGCTTTCTTT
CDR3 protein: CSARGPVYTEAFF

D gene: TRBD1
clone size: .
J gene: TRBJ1-1
V gene: TRBV2
CDR3 DNA: TGTGCCAGCATTCAAGTTGACAGGGGGTCCACTGAAGCTTTCTTT
CDR3 protein: CASIQVDRGSTEAFF

D gene: TRBD2
clone size: many
J gene: TRBJ2-5
V gene: TRBV19
CDR3 DNA: TGTGCCAGTAGCCCCTGGGGGGGAGAGACCCAGTACTTC
CDR3 protein: CASSPWGGETQYF